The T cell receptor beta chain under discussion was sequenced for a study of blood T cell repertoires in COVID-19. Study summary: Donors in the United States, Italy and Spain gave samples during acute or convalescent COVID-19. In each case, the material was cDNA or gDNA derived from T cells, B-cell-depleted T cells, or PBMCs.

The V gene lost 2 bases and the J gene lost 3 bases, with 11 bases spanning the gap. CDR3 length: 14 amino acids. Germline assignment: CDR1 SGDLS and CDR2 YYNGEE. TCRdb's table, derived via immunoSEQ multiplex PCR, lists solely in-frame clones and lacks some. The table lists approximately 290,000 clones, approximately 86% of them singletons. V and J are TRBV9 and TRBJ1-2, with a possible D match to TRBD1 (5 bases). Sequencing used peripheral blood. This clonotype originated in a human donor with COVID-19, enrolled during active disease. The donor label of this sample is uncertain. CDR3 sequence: CASSVQRGDYGYTF. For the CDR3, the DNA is TGTGCCAGCAGCGTTCAAAGGGGCGACTATGGCTACACCTTC.